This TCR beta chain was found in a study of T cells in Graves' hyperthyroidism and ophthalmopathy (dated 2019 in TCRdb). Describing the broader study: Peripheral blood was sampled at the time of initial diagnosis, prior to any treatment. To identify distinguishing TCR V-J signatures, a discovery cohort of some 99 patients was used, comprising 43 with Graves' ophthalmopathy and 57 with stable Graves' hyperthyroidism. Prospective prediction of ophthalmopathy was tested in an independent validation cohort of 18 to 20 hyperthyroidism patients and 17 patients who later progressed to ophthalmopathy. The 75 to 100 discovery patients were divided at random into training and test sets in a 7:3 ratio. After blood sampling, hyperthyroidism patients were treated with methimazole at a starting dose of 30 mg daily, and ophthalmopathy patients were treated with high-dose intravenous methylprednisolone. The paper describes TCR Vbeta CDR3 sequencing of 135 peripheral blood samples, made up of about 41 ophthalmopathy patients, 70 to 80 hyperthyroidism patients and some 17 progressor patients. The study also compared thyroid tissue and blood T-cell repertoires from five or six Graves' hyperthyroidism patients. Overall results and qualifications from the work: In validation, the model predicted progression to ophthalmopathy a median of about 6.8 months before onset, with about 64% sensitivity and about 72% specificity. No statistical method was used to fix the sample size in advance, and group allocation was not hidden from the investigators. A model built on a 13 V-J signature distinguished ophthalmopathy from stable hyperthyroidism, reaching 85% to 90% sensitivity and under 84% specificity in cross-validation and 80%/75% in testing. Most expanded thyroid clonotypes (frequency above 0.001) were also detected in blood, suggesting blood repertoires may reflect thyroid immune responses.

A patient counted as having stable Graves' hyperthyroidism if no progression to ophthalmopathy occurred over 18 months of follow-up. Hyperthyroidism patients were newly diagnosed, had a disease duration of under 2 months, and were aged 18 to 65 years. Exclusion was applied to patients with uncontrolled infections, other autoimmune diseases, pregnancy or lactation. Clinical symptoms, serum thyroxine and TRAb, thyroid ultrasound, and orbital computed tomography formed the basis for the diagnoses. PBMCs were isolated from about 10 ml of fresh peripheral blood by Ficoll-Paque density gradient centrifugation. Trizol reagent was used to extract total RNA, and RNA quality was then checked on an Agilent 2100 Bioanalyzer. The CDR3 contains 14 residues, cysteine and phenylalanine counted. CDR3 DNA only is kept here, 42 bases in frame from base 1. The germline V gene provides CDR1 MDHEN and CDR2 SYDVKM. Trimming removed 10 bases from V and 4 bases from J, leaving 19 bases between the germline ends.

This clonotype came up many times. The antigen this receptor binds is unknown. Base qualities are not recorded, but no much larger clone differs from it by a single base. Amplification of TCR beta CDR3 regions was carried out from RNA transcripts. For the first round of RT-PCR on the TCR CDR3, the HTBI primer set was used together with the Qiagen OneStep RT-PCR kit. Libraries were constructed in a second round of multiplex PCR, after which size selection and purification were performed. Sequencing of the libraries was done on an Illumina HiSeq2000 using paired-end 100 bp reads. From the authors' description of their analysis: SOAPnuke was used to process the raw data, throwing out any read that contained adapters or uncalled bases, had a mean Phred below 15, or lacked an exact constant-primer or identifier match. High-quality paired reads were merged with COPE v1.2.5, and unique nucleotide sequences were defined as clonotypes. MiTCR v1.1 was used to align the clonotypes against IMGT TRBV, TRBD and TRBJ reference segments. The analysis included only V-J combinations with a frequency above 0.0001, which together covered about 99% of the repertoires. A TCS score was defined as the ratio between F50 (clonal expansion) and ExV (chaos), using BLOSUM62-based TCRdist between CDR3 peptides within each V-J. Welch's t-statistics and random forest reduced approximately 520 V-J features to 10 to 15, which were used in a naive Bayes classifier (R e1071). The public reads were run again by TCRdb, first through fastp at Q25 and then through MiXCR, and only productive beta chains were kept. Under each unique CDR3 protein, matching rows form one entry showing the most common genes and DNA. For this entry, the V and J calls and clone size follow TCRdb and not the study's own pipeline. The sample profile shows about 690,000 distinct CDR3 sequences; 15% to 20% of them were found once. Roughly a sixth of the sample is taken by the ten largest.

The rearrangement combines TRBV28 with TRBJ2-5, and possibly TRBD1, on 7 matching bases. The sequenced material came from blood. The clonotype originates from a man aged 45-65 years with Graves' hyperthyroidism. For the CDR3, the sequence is CAIYAGTAGETQYF. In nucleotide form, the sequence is TGTGCCATCTATGCAGGGACAGCGGGAGAGACCCAGTACTTC.